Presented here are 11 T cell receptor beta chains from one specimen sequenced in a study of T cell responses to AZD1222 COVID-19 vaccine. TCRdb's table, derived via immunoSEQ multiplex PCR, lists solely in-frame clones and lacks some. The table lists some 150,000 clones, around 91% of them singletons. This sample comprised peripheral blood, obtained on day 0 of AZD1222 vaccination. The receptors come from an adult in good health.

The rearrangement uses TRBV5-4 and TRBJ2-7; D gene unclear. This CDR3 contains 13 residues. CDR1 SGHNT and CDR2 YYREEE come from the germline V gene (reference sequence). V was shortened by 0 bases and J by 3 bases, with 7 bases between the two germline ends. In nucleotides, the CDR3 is TGTGCCAGCAGCTTGGATCCCAACTACGAGCAGTACTTC. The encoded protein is CASSLDPNYEQYF.

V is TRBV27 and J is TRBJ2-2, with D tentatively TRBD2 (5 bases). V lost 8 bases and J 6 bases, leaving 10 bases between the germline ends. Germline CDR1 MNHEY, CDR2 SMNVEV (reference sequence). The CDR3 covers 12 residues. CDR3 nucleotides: TGTGCCAGCTCCCGGAGGTCCGGGGAGCTGTTTTTT. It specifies CASSRRSGELFF.

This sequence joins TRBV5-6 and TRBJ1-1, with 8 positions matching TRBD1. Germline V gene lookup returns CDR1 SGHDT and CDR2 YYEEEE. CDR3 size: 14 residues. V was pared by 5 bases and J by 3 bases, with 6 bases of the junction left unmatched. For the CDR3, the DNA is TGTGCCAGCAGATGGACAGGGTCGGACACTGAAGCTTTCTTT. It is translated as CASRWTGSDTEAFF.

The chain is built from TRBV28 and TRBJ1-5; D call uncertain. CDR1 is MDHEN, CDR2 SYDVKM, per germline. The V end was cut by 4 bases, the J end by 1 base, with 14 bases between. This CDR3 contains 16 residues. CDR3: CASSSPGLASNQPQHF. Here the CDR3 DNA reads TGTGCCAGCAGTTCTCCCGGCCTCGCGAGCAATCAGCCCCAGCATTTT.

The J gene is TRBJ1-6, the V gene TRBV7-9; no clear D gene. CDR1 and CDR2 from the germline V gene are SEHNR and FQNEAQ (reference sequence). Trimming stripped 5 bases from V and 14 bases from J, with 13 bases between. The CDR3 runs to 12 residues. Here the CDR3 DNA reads TGTGCCAGCAGCCCGATAGGTTTCGCCCTCCACTTT. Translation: CASSPIGFALHF.

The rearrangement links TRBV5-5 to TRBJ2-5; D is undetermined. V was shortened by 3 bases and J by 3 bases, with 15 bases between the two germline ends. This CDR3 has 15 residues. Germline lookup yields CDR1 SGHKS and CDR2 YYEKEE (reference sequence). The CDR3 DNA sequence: TGTGCCAGCAGCTACCTACCGGGCCGCAAAGAGACCCAGTACTTC. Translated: CASSYLPGRKETQYF.

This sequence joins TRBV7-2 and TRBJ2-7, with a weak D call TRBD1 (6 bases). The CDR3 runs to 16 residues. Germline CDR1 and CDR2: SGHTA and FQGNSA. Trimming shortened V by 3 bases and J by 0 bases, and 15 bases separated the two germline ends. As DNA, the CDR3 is TGTGCCAGCAGCTTTACCGGGACACCTGTCTCCTACGAGCAGTACTTC. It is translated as CASSFTGTPVSYEQYF.

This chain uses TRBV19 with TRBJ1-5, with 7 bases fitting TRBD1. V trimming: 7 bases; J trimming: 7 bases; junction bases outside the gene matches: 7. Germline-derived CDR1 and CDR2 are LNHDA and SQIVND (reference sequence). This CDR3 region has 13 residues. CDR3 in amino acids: CASTRQGDQPQHF. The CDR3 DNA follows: TGTGCCAGTACGCGCCAGGGGGACCAGCCCCAGCATTTT.

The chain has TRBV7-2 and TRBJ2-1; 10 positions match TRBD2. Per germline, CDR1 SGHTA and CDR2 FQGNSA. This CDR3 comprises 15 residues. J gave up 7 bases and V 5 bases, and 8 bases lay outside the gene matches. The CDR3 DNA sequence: TGTGCCAGCAGCGCCCTAGCGGGAGTCGAAAATGAGCAGTTCTTC. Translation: CASSALAGVENEQFF.

As DNA, the CDR3 is TGTGCCAGCACCCTCTATACAGGGGGCACCTATGGCTACACCTTC. Translation gives CASTLYTGGTYGYTF. This rearrangement joins TRBV28 to TRBJ1-2; TRBD1 matches at 9 bases. The CDR3 sequence is 15 residues long. The J segment lost 4 bases and the V segment lost 7 bases, leaving 10 bases of the junction unmatched. Germline V CDR1 and CDR2: MDHEN, SYDVKM.

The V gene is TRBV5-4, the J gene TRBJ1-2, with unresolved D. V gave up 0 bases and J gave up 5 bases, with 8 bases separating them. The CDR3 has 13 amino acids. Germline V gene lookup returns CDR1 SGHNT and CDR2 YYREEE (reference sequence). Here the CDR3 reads CASSLDSPYGYTF. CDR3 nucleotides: TGTGCCAGCAGCTTGGACAGTCCTTATGGCTACACCTTC. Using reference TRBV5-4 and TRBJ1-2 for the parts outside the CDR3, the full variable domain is ETGVTQSPTHLIKTRGQQVTLRCSSQSGHNTVSWYQQALGQGPQFIFQYYREEENGRGNFPPRFSGLQFPNYSSELNVNALELDDSALYLCASSLDSPYGYTFGSGTRLTVV.